Listed below are T cell receptor beta chains from one sample, sequenced in a study of blood T cell repertoires in COVID-19. Some clones are missing from TCRdb's copy, which holds only in-frame ones; the method was immunoSEQ multiplex PCR. The sample includes around 100,000 clones, 75% to 85% of them seen just once. Sequences were obtained from peripheral blood. These receptors were taken from a man aged 70-80 years with acute or convalescent COVID-19. The conserved cysteine and the conserved F or W are not part of the CDR3 here.

TRBV5-1	TRBJ2-7	ASSGVGDGRSYEQY
TRBV5-1	TRBJ2-3	ASSFLYTQY
TRBV28	TRBJ2-4	ASSLPGNIQY
TRBV10-1	TRBJ1-1	ASSEPPAEGAVRDTEAF
TRBV9	TRBJ2-1	ASSVSWDTRYNEQF
TRBV20-1	TRBJ2-2	SASSSGSITGELF
TRBV28	TRBJ1-4	ASSFPTGTSEKLF
TRBV6-1	TRBJ2-2	ASSEVGELF
TRBV3-1/TRBV3-2	TRBJ1-4	ASSLRQGWNEKLF
TRBV10-3	TRBJ2-2	AITGYGGELF
TRBV2	TRBJ1-2	ASSEGSGQTYGYT
TRBV5-1	TRBJ1-2	ASSLDSYYGYT
TRBV10-3	TRBJ2-2	AIRQGADANTGELF
TRBV27	TRBJ1-6	ASSLDREYRSYNSPLH
TRBV5-8	TRBJ1-5	ASSPGPGFRSQH
TRBV6-1	TRBJ1-5	ASTPGQVQPQH
TRBV7-9	TRBJ1-1	ASSLGGPRRTEAF